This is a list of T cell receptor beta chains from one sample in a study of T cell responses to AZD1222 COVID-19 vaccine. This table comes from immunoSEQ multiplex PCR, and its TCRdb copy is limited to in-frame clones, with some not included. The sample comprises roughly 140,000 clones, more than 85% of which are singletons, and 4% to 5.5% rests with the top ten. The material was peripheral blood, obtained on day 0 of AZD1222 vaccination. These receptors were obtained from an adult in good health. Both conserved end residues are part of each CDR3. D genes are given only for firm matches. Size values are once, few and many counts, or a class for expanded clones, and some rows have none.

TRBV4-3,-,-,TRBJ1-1,TGCGCCAGCAGCCAAGAGATAGGGATAATGAACACTGAAGCTTTCTTT,CASSQEIGIMNTEAFF
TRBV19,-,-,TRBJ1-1,TGTGCCAGTAGTATCCAGACAGGATACACTGAAGCTTTCTTT,CASSIQTGYTEAFF
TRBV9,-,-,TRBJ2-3,TGTGCCAGCAGCCGACAACAGGGTGCAGATACGCAGTATTTT,CASSRQQGADTQYF
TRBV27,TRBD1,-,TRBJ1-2,TGTGCCAGCAGTACCCTGGGGGGGACAGGGGGTGGCTACACCTTC,CASSTLGGTGGGYTF
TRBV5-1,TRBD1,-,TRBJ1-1,TGCGCCAGCAGCTTTGCCGGGACAGCCGACACTGAAGCTTTCTTT,CASSFAGTADTEAFF
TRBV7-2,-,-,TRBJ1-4,TGTGCCAGCAGTATAACAAGGGGAGAAAAACTGTTTTTT,CASSITRGEKLFF
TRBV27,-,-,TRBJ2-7,TGTGCCAGCAGTTTAGGGGGCTACGAGCAGTACTTC,CASSLGGYEQYF
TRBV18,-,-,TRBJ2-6,TGTGCCAGCTCACGCCTTACCTCCGCTGGGGCCAACGTCCTGACTTTC,CASSRLTSAGANVLTF
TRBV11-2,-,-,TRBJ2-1,TGTGCCAGCGCCCCTAGCCCGGGAACCTACAATGAGCAGTTCTTC,CASAPSPGTYNEQFF
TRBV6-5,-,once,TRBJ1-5,TGTGCCAGCAGACCAAGTCAGTCGAGCAATCAGCCCCAGCATTTT,CASRPSQSSNQPQHF
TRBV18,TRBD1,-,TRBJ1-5,TGTGCCAGCTCACCCGACAGGGGGGATCAGCCCCAGCATTTT,CASSPDRGDQPQHF
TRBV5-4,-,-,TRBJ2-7,TGTGCCAGCAGCTTGCGTCAGGGATCCATACGCTTAACCTACGAGCAGTACTTC,CASSLRQGSIRLTYEQYF
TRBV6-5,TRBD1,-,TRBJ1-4,TGTGCCAGCAGTTCCCGAGGGGGCTTGAGGGAAAAACTGTTTTTT,CASSSRGGLREKLFF
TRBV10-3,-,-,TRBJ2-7,TGTGCCATCAGCACACAGGGCTACGAGCAGTACTTC,CAISTQGYEQYF
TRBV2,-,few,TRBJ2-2,TGTGCCAGCAGTGATGACACCGGGGAGCTGTTTTTT,CASSDDTGELFF
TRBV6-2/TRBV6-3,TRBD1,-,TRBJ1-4,TGTGCCAGCAGTCGGGACAGCGAAAAACTGTTTTTT,CASSRDSEKLFF
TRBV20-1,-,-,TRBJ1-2,TGCAGTGCTAGTACTCCCTACGGCTACACCTTC,CSASTPYGYTF
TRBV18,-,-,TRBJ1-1,TGTGCCAGCTCACCAGGGACCACTGAAGCTTTCTTT,CASSPGTTEAFF
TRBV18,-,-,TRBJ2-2,TGTGCCAGCTCACCACCGGAAACAAACACCGGGGAGCTGTTTTTT,CASSPPETNTGELFF
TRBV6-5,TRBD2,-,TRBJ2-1,TGTGCCAGCAGTTACTCGATCACGGGAGGCAATGAGCAGTTCTTC,CASSYSITGGNEQFF
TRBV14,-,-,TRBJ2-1,TGTGCCAGCAGCCAAGTCGCAGGGACGAGGTACAATGAGCAGTTCTTC,CASSQVAGTRYNEQFF
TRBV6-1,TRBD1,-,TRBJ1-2,TGTGCCAGCAGTGCGATGGGGACAGGGAAGGACTATGGCTACACCTTC,CASSAMGTGKDYGYTF
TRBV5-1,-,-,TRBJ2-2,TGCGCCAGCAGCTTGGACGGGAACACCGGGGAGCTGTTTTTT,CASSLDGNTGELFF
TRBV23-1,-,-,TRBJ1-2,TGCGCCAGCAGTCAGTCCGGGAGTTACAACTATGGCTACACCTTC,CASSQSGSYNYGYTF
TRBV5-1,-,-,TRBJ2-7,TGCGCCAGCAGCGTCGGGGGAACCCTCTACGAGCAGTACTTC,CASSVGGTLYEQYF
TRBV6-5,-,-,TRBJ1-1,TGTGCCAGCAGTTTACAGACCATGAACACTGAAGCTTTCTTT,CASSLQTMNTEAFF
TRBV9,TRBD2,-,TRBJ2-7,TGTGCCAGCAGCGTAGGCACGGGGGGGCCCACGTACGAGCAGTACTTC,CASSVGTGGPTYEQYF
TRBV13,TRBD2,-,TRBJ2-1,TGTGCCAGCAGCTTAGGTAGCGGGAGATCGAATGAGCAGTTCTTC,CASSLGSGRSNEQFF
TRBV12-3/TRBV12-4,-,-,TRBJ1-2,TGTGCCAGCAGTTCGTCAGCCTACGGAGGCTACACCTTC,CASSSSAYGGYTF
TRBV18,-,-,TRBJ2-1,TGTGCCAGCTCACAGGACAAAACCGGATTCAATGAGCAGTTCTTC,CASSQDKTGFNEQFF
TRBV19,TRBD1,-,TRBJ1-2,TGTGCCAGTAGTACCCTTAAGGGACAGGCCTCCTATGGCTACACCTTC,CASSTLKGQASYGYTF
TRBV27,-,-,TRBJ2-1,TGTGCCAGCAGCCCATCTGGGGACCGATCCTACAATGAGCAGTTCTTC,CASSPSGDRSYNEQFF
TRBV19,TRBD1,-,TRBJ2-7,TGTGCCAGTAGTAGGACAGGGAGTCGGGACTACGAGCAGTACTTC,CASSRTGSRDYEQYF
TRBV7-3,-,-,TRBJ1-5,TGTGCCAGCAGCTTTGGGTTCGGTCAGCCCCAGCATTTT,CASSFGFGQPQHF
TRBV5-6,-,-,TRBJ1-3,TGTGCCAGCAGCTACACAGGGACCTACTCTGGAAACACCATATATTTT,CASSYTGTYSGNTIYF
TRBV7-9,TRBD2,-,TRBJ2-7,TGTGCCAGCAGCTTCCTGGGACTAGCGGGGCCCGAGCAGTACTTC,CASSFLGLAGPEQYF
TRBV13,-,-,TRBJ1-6,TGTGCCAGCAGCTTAAATCCGTTTCGCGGACAGAATAATTCACCCCTCCACTTT,CASSLNPFRGQNNSPLHF
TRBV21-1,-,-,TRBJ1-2,TGTGCCAGCAGCAAACGAAGGGTGGGCTATGGCTACACCTTC,CASSKRRVGYGYTF
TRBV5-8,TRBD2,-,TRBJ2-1,TGTGCCAGCAGCCAGAGCGGGGGACTCTACAATGAGCAGTTCTTC,CASSQSGGLYNEQFF
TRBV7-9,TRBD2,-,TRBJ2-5,TGTGCCAGCAGCCTAGGACTAGCGGGGGGGCCGGTACAAGAGACCCAGTACTTC,CASSLGLAGGPVQETQYF
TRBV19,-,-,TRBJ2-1,TGTGCCAGTAAAGCCGGTTTCTCCTACAATGAGCAGTTCTTC,CASKAGFSYNEQFF
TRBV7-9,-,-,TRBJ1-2,TGTGCCAGCAGCCCCCCAGACAAGTACTATGGCTACACCTTC,CASSPPDKYYGYTF
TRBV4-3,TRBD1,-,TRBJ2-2,TGCGCCAGCAGCCAGGACAGGGACGCCGGGGAGCTGTTTTTT,CASSQDRDAGELFF
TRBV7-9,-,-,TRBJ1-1,TGTGCCAGCAGAGAAACAGGGAACACTGAAGCTTTCTTT,CASRETGNTEAFF
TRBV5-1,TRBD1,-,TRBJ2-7,TGCGCCAGCAGCCCCGGACAGGTTAAGCCCCACGAGCAGTACTTC,CASSPGQVKPHEQYF
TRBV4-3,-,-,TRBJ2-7,TGCGCCAGCAGCCAAGCACGGACCCCCCACGAGCAGTACTTC,CASSQARTPHEQYF
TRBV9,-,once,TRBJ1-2,TGTGCCAGCAGCGTAGGGGCAGGGCCCCTCTATGGCTACACCTTC,CASSVGAGPLYGYTF
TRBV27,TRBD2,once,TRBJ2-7,TGTGCCAGCAGTACGGGGGGGGGATCCTACGAGCAGTACTTC,CASSTGGGSYEQYF
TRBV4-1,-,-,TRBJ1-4,TGCGCCAGCAGCCTCTTACAGGGAAATAATGAAAAACTGTTTTTT,CASSLLQGNNEKLFF
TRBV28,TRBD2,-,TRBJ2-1,TGTGCCAGCAGTTTATGGTGGCTAGCGGGAGGGTTGCGGCACAATGAGCAGTTCTTC,CASSLWWLAGGLRHNEQFF
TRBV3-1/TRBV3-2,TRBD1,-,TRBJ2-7,TGTGCCAGCAGCCGAGGGACAGCCTACGAGCAGTACTTC,CASSRGTAYEQYF
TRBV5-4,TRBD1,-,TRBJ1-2,TGTGCCAGCAGCCCTGGGGGACAGGGGGTCCGGAACTATGGCTACACCTTC,CASSPGGQGVRNYGYTF
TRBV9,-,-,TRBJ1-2,TGTGCCAGCAGCTACGGACACGGTAACTATGGCTACACCTTC,CASSYGHGNYGYTF
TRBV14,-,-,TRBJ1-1,TGTGCCAGCAGCCAAGAGCACACTGAAGCTTTCTTT,CASSQEHTEAFF
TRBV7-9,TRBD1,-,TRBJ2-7,TGTGCCAGCAGCTTAGCGACAGGGATTGCGTATGAGCAGTACTTC,CASSLATGIAYEQYF
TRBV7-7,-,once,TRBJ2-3,TGTGCCAGCAGCCCCTCATCGTCGACCACAGATACGCAGTATTTT,CASSPSSSTTDTQYF
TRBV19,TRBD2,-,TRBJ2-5,TGTGCCAGTAGACATAGCGGGAATCAAGAGACCCAGTACTTC,CASRHSGNQETQYF